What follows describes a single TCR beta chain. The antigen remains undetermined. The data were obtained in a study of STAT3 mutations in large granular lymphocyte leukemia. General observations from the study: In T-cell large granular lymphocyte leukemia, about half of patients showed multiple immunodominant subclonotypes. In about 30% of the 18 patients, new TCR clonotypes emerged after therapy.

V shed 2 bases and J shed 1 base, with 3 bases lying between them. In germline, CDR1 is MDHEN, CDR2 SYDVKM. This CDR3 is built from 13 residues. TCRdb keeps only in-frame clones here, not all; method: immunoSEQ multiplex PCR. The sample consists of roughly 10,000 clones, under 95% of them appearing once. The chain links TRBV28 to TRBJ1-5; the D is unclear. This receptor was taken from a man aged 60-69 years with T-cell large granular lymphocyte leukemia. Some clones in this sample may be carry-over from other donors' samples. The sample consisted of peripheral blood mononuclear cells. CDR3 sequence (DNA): TGTGCCAGCAGTTTACAGAGCAATCAGCCCCAGCATTTT. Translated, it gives CASSLQSNQPQHF.